This T cell receptor (beta chain) is from a study of preoperative IRX-2 immunotherapy in early breast cancer. Clones were sequenced by immunoSEQ multiplex PCR, and TCRdb holds only the in-frame ones, with some missing. The table lists about 24,000 clones, roughly 90% of them singletons, with less than 35% in the top ten. Regarding treatment: preoperative locoregional IRX-2 cytokine immunotherapy. The germline V gene has CDR1 MNHEY and CDR2 SVGAGI. V was clipped by 6 bases and J by 3 bases, with 19 bases between them. This CDR3 has 16 residues. The genes are TRBV6-5 and TRBJ2-3, with D hard to call. The clonotype comes from a human donor with breast cancer. The sequencing here drew on tumor tissue, taken after IRX-2 immunotherapy. The CDR3 DNA sequence: TGTGCCAGCAGCTACCAGATCTTAGGACGGACAGATACGCAGTATTTT. Its protein is CASSYQILGRTDTQYF.